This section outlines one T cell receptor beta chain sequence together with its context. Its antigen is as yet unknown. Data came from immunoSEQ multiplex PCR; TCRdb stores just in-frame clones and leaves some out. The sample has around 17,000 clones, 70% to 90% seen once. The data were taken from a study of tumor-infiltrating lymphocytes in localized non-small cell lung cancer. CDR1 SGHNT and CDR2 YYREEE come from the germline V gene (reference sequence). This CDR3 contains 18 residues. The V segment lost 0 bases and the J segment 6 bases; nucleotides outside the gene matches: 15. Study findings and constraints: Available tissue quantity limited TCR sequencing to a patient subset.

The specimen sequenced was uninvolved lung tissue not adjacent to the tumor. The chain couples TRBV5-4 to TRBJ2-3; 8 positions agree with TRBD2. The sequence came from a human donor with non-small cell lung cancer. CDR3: CASSLVGSGRGAADTQYF. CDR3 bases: TGTGCCAGCAGCTTGGTGGGGAGCGGGAGAGGGGCGGCGGATACGCAGTATTTT.